The 24 T cell receptor beta chains presented below share a single source sample, sequenced in a study of shared clonotypes between healthy human individuals (dated by TCRdb to 2019 to 2021). Library creation used the immunoSEQ multiplex PCR assay. TCRdb re-hosts the immuneACCESS table, in-frame sequences only. Its copies lack some clones; in the studies checked, an unresolved V gene accounts for under half of them, and the cause for the rest is not known. This sample lists millions of clones; approximately 93% were detected once. The ten largest clones add up to around 0.4% of the sample. Material: naive CD4+ T cells from PBMCs. The label giving this sample's cell subset or site can be read as: CD45RA+ positively selected. The receptors here all came from a man younger than 35 in good health. Some clones in this sample may be carry-over from other donors' samples.

V gene TRBV9 combines with J gene TRBJ2-2; TRBD1 aligns across 7 bases. Trimming at V came to 4 bases and at J to 6 bases, leaving 9 bases not matched to a gene. This CDR3 is 15 amino acids long. The germline V gene has CDR1 SGDLS and CDR2 YYNGEE. The CDR3 spells CASSTRQGAPGELFF. The CDR3 nucleotides are TGTGCCAGCAGCACCCGACAGGGTGCCCCCGGGGAGCTGTTTTTT.

Worth noting for this clone: The same CDR3 is also encoded by other DNA sequences in this sample. This chain connects TRBV2 to TRBJ2-5; D may match TRBD1 or TRBD2 (5 bases each). V lost 5 bases and J lost 2, with 9 bases in between. CDR3 length: 13 amino acids. Germline V gene data show CDR1 as SNHLY and CDR2 as FYNNEI. The CDR3 region is CASSRDGQETQYF. The CDR3 nucleotides read TGTGCCAGCAGTAGGGACGGGCAAGAGACCCAGTACTTC.

The rearrangement uses TRBV19 and TRBJ1-2; no clear D. Germline loops: CDR1 LNHDA, CDR2 SQIVND (reference sequence). V was shortened by 2 bases and J by 8 bases, with 12 bases between the two germline ends. This CDR3 is 13 amino acids long. CDR3 nucleotides: TGTGCCAGTAGTATAATCCGTTCAAACGGCTACACCTTC. Translated: CASSIIRSNGYTF.

This clone was seen a single time. The gene calls are TRBV4-3 and TRBJ2-7, with 7 bases fitting TRBD1. This CDR3 spans 16 amino acids. The germline V gene encodes CDR1 LGHNA and CDR2 YSLEER. V gave up 2 bases and J gave up 2 bases; unmatched junction bases: 9. The CDR3 loop reads CASSQFLGTETYEQYF. For the CDR3, the DNA is TGCGCCAGCAGCCAATTTTTAGGGACAGAGACCTACGAGCAGTACTTC.

This chain uses TRBV27 with TRBJ1-1; D not certain. Germline V lookup: CDR1 MNHEY, CDR2 SMNVEV (reference sequence). This CDR3 has 14 residues. Trimming removed 5 bases from V and 4 bases from J, with 14 bases in between. CDR3 protein: CASSPQWETTEAFF. CDR3 in DNA: TGTGCCAGCAGTCCACAGTGGGAGACCACTGAAGCTTTCTTT.

This clone came up once. The chain employs TRBV6-5 and TRBJ1-1; possibly TRBD1 for D (6 bases). V lost 4 bases to trimming and J lost 3 bases, with 9 bases between them. This CDR3 region has 13 residues. Germline CDR1 and CDR2: MNHEY and SVGAGI. The DNA for the CDR3 is TGTGCCAGCAGTTTATACAGGGACACTGAAGCTTTCTTT. Translated: CASSLYRDTEAFF.

Comment on this clone: The sample holds other DNA sequences that translate to the same CDR3. The rearrangement links TRBV9 to TRBJ1-3, with unresolved D. The length of the CDR3 is 14 residues. Germline loops: CDR1 SGDLS, CDR2 YYNGEE. The germline V and J ends were trimmed by 0 bases and 0 bases, with 4 bases remaining between them. CDR3 region: CASSVDFSGNTIYF. CDR3 nucleotide sequence: TGTGCCAGCAGCGTAGACTTCTCTGGAAACACCATATATTTT.

The chain couples TRBV21-1 to TRBJ1-2. TRBV21-1 is assigned pseudogene status. The CDR3 spans 15 residues. The CDR3 spells CASSDIPGGVRDYTF. CDR3 bases: TGTGCCAGCAGCGACATCCCGGGGGGCGTTCGTGACTACACCTTC.

The chain recombines TRBV5-8 with TRBJ2-5, with 11 bases aligning to TRBD2. Germline CDR1 and CDR2: SGHTS and YDEGEE. V gave up 2 bases and J gave up 1 base; unmatched junction bases: 1. The CDR3 consists of 15 residues. The CDR3 region is CASSFGTSGQETQYF. As DNA, the CDR3 is TGTGCCAGCAGCTTTGGGACTAGCGGCCAAGAGACCCAGTACTTC.

The chain recombines TRBV30 with TRBJ2-1, with 9 nucleotides matching TRBD2. The CDR3 totals 14 residues. CDR1 and CDR2 (germline): GTSNPN, SVGIG (reference sequence). Trimming cost V 3 bases and J 8 bases; bases outside gene matches: 8. CDR3 in amino acids: CAWRRIAGAYEQFF. The CDR3 nucleotides read TGTGCCTGGAGAAGGATAGCGGGAGCATATGAGCAGTTCTTC. The full variable domain, its missing parts supplied by reference TRBV30 and TRBJ2-1, is SQTIHQWPATLVQPVGSPLSLECTVEGTSNPNLYWYRQAAGRGLQLLFYSVGIGQISSEVPQNLSASRPQDRQFILSSKKLLLSDSGFYLCAWRRIAGAYEQFFGPGTRLTVL.

The rearrangement links TRBV20-1 to TRBJ1-2; 9 positions match TRBD1. Germline V gives CDR1 DFQATT, CDR2 SNEGSKA (reference sequence). V was pared by 6 bases and J by 11 bases, with 7 bases of the junction left unmatched. This CDR3 contains 11 residues. The chain's CDR3 is CSASRQGEYTF. As DNA, the CDR3 is TGCAGTGCGTCGCGACAGGGGGAATACACCTTC.

The chain links TRBV15 to TRBJ2-5, with D uncertain. Germline V CDR1 and CDR2: LNHNV, YYDKDF (reference sequence). Trimming took 0 bases from V and 2 from J, leaving 10 bases between them. This CDR3 contains 15 residues. The CDR3 DNA is TGTGCCACCAGCAGAGATCGGTCATTTCAAGAGACCCAGTACTTC. Protein sequence: CATSRDRSFQETQYF.

The chain uses TRBV25-1 and TRBJ2-3; D is perhaps TRBD2 (6 bases). The CDR3 is 16 amino acids. V lost 4 bases to trimming and J lost 1 base, with 15 bases between them. Germline assignment: CDR1 MGHDK and CDR2 SYGVNS. The CDR3 coding sequence is TGTGCCAGCAGTGCGGGACTCGCGGCGGGCACAGATACGCAGTATTTT. Its translation: CASSAGLAAGTDTQYF.

This chain links TRBV9 with TRBJ2-7, with 9 bases that match TRBD1. Germline V gives CDR1 SGDLS, CDR2 YYNGEE. The V segment lost 3 bases and the J segment 6 bases; nucleotides outside the gene matches: 10. The CDR3 has 15 amino acids. The CDR3 protein is CASSAADRGFGEQYF. Written as DNA, the CDR3 is TGTGCCAGCAGCGCGGCGGACAGGGGCTTTGGCGAGCAGTACTTC.

The chain recombines TRBV29-1 with TRBJ2-5; 9 nucleotides match TRBD2. The CDR3 runs to 19 residues. The germline gives CDR1 SQVTM, CDR2 ANQGSEA. The ends lost 7 bases at V and 5 bases at J; junction bases unmatched: 26. In nucleotides, the CDR3 is TGCAGCGCAGGTTCCCCGGGGGGTTCCGGGACTAGCAATAGGGAGACCCAGTACTTC. Translating gives CSAGSPGGSGTSNRETQYF.

The CDR3 nucleotides read TGTGCCAGCAGTCGATTAACAGATACGCAGTATTTT. It codes for CASSRLTDTQYF. This chain connects TRBV6-6 to TRBJ2-3; no clear D. Germline V gene sequence: CDR1 MNHNY, CDR2 SVGAGI (reference sequence). Trimming removed 5 bases at V and 3 bases at J, with 6 bases between. The CDR3 has 12 amino acids.

The V and J genes are TRBV28 and TRBJ2-5; 12 nucleotides agree with TRBD2. Germline CDR1 and CDR2: MDHEN and SYDVKM. The V segment lost 5 bases and the J segment 5 bases; nucleotides outside the gene matches: 12. This CDR3 contains 17 residues. The CDR3 region is CASSLPLTSGSPETQYF. In DNA, the CDR3 is TGTGCCAGCAGTCTGCCCCTGACTAGCGGGAGCCCCGAGACCCAGTACTTC. Full variable domain (rest looked up from reference TRBV28 and TRBJ2-5): DVKVTQSSRYLVKRTGEKVFLECVQDMDHENMFWYRQDPGLGLRLIYFSYDVKMKEKGDIPEGYSVSREKKERFSLILESASTNQTSMYLCASSLPLTSGSPETQYFGPGTRLLVL.

Worth noting for this clone: At the DNA level, this CDR3 is encoded by other sequences in the same sample as well. The rearrangement links TRBV7-2 to TRBJ2-2, with D unresolved. Trimming removed 5 bases from V and 4 bases from J, with 8 bases in between. The CDR3 sequence is 13 residues long. The germline V gene encodes CDR1 SGHTA and CDR2 FQGNSA. In DNA, the CDR3 is TGTGCCAGCAGCCCCAGAACCACCGGGGAGCTGTTTTTT. Residues: CASSPRTTGELFF.

As to this clone: One end of the junction fails to match germline, which may point to a read error. The V gene is TRBV19, the J gene TRBJ2-6; no clear D gene. Germline-derived CDR1 and CDR2 are LNHDA and SQIVND (reference sequence). The CDR3 is made up of 15 amino acids. The CDR3 loop is CASSIPLSRANVLTF. CDR3 sequence (DNA): TGTGCCAGTAGTATCCCGCTCTCTAGGGCCAACGTCCTGACTTTC. Full variable domain (outside the CDR3, taken from reference TRBV19 and TRBJ2-6): DGGITQSPKYLFRKEGQNVTLSCEQNLNHDAMYWYRQDPGQGLRLIYYSQIVNDFQKGDIAEGYSVSREKKESFPLTVTSAQKNPTAFYLCASSIPLSRANVLTFGAGSRLTVL.

This chain links TRBV5-4 with TRBJ1-6; 10 bases fit TRBD1. The germline gives CDR1 SGHNT, CDR2 YYREEE (reference sequence). Germline trimming cut 6 bases from V and 7 bases from J; bases unmatched to any gene: 4. The CDR3 has 14 amino acids. CDR3 residues: CASMAGQGNSPLHF. The CDR3 nucleotides are TGTGCCAGCATGGCGGGACAGGGGAATTCACCCCTCCACTTT.

CDR3 coding DNA: TGTGCCAGCAGTTGGGGGGTGGGATATCAGCCCCAGCATTTT. Translated: CASSWGVGYQPQHF. The V gene is TRBV27, the J gene TRBJ1-5, with a tentative D call TRBD1 (5 bases). Germline CDR1 MNHEY, CDR2 SMNVEV (reference sequence). The CDR3 runs 14 residues. Trimming stripped 4 bases from V and 5 bases from J, with 12 bases between.

The rearrangement links TRBV7-9 to TRBJ2-7; D may match TRBD1 or TRBD2 (5 bases each). The CDR3 has 17 residues. V lost 5 bases and J 3 bases, leaving 23 bases between the germline ends. Germline V gives CDR1 SEHNR, CDR2 FQNEAQ (reference sequence). CDR3 region: CASSAKRVGTSGYEQYF. The CDR3, as DNA: TGTGCCAGCAGCGCAAAGAGGGTAGGGACGTCCGGCTACGAGCAGTACTTC.

The chain joins TRBV4-1 to TRBJ1-1; maybe TRBD1 (5 bases). The CDR3 runs 15 residues. Deletions cut 2 bases from V and 1 base from J, with 11 bases between. Germline V gene data show CDR1 as MGHRA and CDR2 as YSYEKL. In nucleotides, the CDR3 is TGCGCCAGCAGCCAACCGGGGACTACGAACACTGAAGCTTTCTTT. Its protein is CASSQPGTTNTEAFF.

This chain links TRBV20-1 with TRBJ2-1; no clear D. Germline CDR1 is DFQATT and CDR2 is SNEGSKA (reference sequence). The CDR3 length is 10 residues. Trimming pared 7 bases from V and 4 bases from J, leaving 5 bases between. This CDR3 reads CSGTYNEQFF. CDR3 in DNA: TGCAGTGGTACTTACAATGAGCAGTTCTTC.